The 32 T cell receptor beta chains below come from one sample, sequenced in a study of blood T cells in healthy people across ages. The use of a sample-barcoded 5' primer and a J-beta primer mix characterized a second PCR of roughly 6 to 11 cycles. One entry per CDR3 protein, called by TCRdb with MiXCR from the 5' RACE reads. The sample has hundreds of thousands of distinct CDR3 sequences; roughly two fifths are singletons. Sequencing was done on a sample of blood. The receptor source for this set is a woman in her fifties or sixties in good health.

This clonotype was seen only once. The V gene is TRBV6-2 or TRBV6-3, the J gene TRBJ1-5; unclear D gene. Germline CDR1 and CDR2: MNHEY and SVGEGT. The ends were cut back, 6 bases at V and 4 bases at J, with 7 bases in the middle. The CDR3 loop spans 12 amino acids. This CDR3 is CASRDKNQPQHF. For the CDR3, the DNA is TGTGCCAGCAGGGATAAAAATCAGCCCCAGCATTTT.

The V and J genes are TRBV2 and TRBJ2-5; a weak D match, TRBD2 (6 bases). This CDR3 contains 15 residues. Germline V CDR1 and CDR2: SNHLY, FYNNEI. V lost 5 bases, J lost 2 bases, and 15 bases lay in between. The CDR3 region is CASSSPSTSQETQYF. DNA of the CDR3: TGTGCCAGCAGTTCCCCGTCGACTAGTCAAGAGACCCAGTACTTC.

The sample holds many counts of this clonotype. A much larger clone lies a single base off, so this may be a read error. The DNA for the CDR3 is TGTGCCAGCAGCGTAAGGGGAGGGGATGACGAGCAGTACTTC. The encoded protein is CASSVRGGDDEQYF. The V and J genes are TRBV7-2 and TRBJ2-7; 7 bases agree with TRBD2. Germline values: CDR1 SGHTA, CDR2 FQGNSA. The CDR3 spans 14 residues. V dropped 5 bases and J dropped 5; count of bases not matched to a gene: 9.

In its sample, this clonotype was seen a few times. A much larger clone differs by one base, so this may be a read error. The gene calls are TRBV25-1 and TRBJ1-2; 12 bases align to TRBD1. This CDR3 has 18 residues. CDR1 is MGHDK and CDR2 is SYGVNS in the germline V gene. V gave up 8 bases and J gave up 6 bases; unmatched junction bases: 19. The CDR3 sequence: CASCSHGGTGGVFNGYTF. The CDR3 region has the DNA TGTGCCAGCTGTTCCCATGGTGGGACAGGGGGCGTTTTCAATGGCTACACCTTC.

This clonotype was found a few times. The chain couples TRBV27 to TRBJ1-2; D gene uncertain. CDR1 and CDR2 (germline): MNHEY, SMNVEV (reference sequence). The CDR3 covers 15 residues. V gave up 0 bases and J gave up 5 bases, with 13 bases separating them. Here the CDR3 DNA reads TGTGCCAGCAGTTTATCGTGGTCCGGACCATATGGCTACACCTTC. This codes for CASSLSWSGPYGYTF.

This rearrangement joins TRBV7-8 to TRBJ1-4; tentative D call: TRBD1 (6 bases). This CDR3 contains 14 residues. Trimming left V 4 bases short and J 5 bases short, with 11 bases between. CDR1 and CDR2 (germline): SGHVS, FQNEAQ. CDR3 DNA sequence: TGTGCCAGCAGCTCGGACAGCCAGAATGAAAAACTGTTTTTT. This codes for CASSSDSQNEKLFF.

This chain links TRBV6-5 with TRBJ2-1, with D possibly matching TRBD2 (6 bases). Trimming shortened V by 11 bases and J by 6 bases, and 14 bases separated the two germline ends. The length of the CDR3 is 12 residues. Looked up from germline, CDR1 is MNHEY and CDR2 is SVGAGI. The DNA for the CDR3 is TGTGCCTGCGGTCGGGGGAGCAATGAGCAGTTCTTC. It yields the protein CACGRGSNEQFF.

The gene calls are TRBV6-5 and TRBJ2-3; TRBD1 matches at 7 bases. Trimming cost V 0 bases and J 7 bases; bases outside gene matches: 13. Germline loops: CDR1 MNHEY, CDR2 SVGAGI. This CDR3 is 17 amino acids long. The CDR3 sequence: CASSYSIDDRVKNTQYF. The CDR3 DNA is TGTGCCAGCAGTTACTCGATCGACGACAGGGTAAAGAATACGCAGTATTTT.

The CDR3 loop is CASSLSPLNTGELFF. CDR3 in DNA: TGTGCCAGCAGCTTAAGCCCACTCAACACCGGGGAGCTGTTTTTT. The chain carries TRBV7-3 and TRBJ2-2; D unresolved. Germline lookup yields CDR1 SGHTA and CDR2 FQGTGA. V dropped 1 base and J dropped 2 bases, with 8 bases sitting between them. The CDR3 is 15 residues long.

This clonotype turned up a few times. The genes are TRBV10-3 and TRBJ1-4, with D unclear. The CDR3 extends over 12 amino acids. V was shortened by 10 bases and J by 8 bases, with 14 bases between the two germline ends. CDR1 and CDR2 from the germline V gene are ENHRY and SYGVKD. CDR3: CATSGTREKLFF. The CDR3 DNA is TGTGCCACCTCAGGCACGAGGGAAAAACTGTTTTTT.

This clonotype has at least ten counts. The V and J genes are TRBV7-2 and TRBJ2-5; D gene ambiguous. Germline loops: CDR1 SGHTA, CDR2 FQGNSA. The CDR3 runs 14 residues. Between the trimmed V and J ends, which lost 1 base and 1 base, there was a span of 7 bases. The CDR3 coding sequence is TGTGCCAGCAGCTTAGACAGATCCCAAGAGACCCAGTACTTC. This codes for CASSLDRSQETQYF. Full variable domain (remainder filled in from reference TRBV7-2 and TRBJ2-5): GAGVSQSPSNKVTEKGKDVELRCDPISGHTALYWYRQSLGQGLEFLIYFQGNSAPDKSGLPSDRFSAERTGGSVSTLTIQRTQQEDSAVYLCASSLDRSQETQYFGPGTRLLVL.

This chain links TRBV24-1 with TRBJ2-1; D is perhaps TRBD2 (5 bases). The length of the CDR3 is 14 residues. Trimming left V 2 bases short and J 6 bases short, with 10 bases between. Germline CDR1 KGHDR, CDR2 SFDVKD. CDR3 residues: CATSDSRTANEQFF. The CDR3 DNA follows: TGTGCCACCAGTGATTCCCGGACTGCCAATGAGCAGTTCTTC.

The chain couples TRBV29-1 to TRBJ2-1, with 11 bases that match TRBD2. Germline CDR1 and CDR2: SQVTM and ANQGSEA. With 6 bases clipped from V and 8 bases from J, the junction kept 9 bases outside the gene matches. This CDR3 is built from 14 residues. In DNA, the CDR3 is TGCAGCGTCGTACTAGCGGGAGAAGTCGATGAGCAGTTCTTC. Translated: CSVVLAGEVDEQFF.

This clonotype was picked up many times. The rearrangement uses TRBV29-1 and TRBJ2-3; perhaps TRBD2 as D (6 bases). The CDR3 has 15 residues. Germline V lookup: CDR1 SQVTM, CDR2 ANQGSEA. Trimming took 6 bases from V and 0 from J, leaving 16 bases between them. The CDR3 loop is CSVDPGLTSTDTQYF. The CDR3, as DNA: TGCAGCGTGGATCCGGGACTTACTAGCACAGATACGCAGTATTTT.

The chain has TRBV7-3 and TRBJ2-1; TRBD2 agrees at 8 bases. With 4 bases clipped from V and 8 bases from J, the junction kept 10 bases outside the gene matches. Germline lookup yields CDR1 SGHTA and CDR2 FQGTGA. The CDR3 runs 15 residues. CDR3 region: CASSSPGTSPHEQFF. The DNA for the CDR3 is TGTGCCAGCAGCTCGCCCGGGACTAGTCCCCATGAGCAGTTCTTC.

V usage is TRBV5-1 and J usage is TRBJ2-3; the match to TRBD2 covers 9 bases. Germline loops: CDR1 SGHRS, CDR2 YFSETQ. The CDR3 extends over 17 amino acids. The trim removed 7 bases at V and 0 bases at J, leaving 12 bases unmatched. The CDR3 sequence is CASQVLAGTSSTDTQYF. CDR3 nucleotide sequence: TGCGCCAGCCAGGTGCTAGCGGGGACTTCTAGCACAGATACGCAGTATTTT.

This clonotype was recorded many times. This rearrangement joins TRBV5-1 to TRBJ2-1; 11 bases line up with TRBD2. Unmatched junction bases numbered 7, after V lost 6 bases and J lost 5 bases. The CDR3 has 15 amino acids. Germline CDR1 SGHRS, CDR2 YFSETQ. For the CDR3, the DNA is TGCGCCAGCACCCGACTAGCGGGAAACAACAATGAGCAGTTCTTC. Amino acid sequence: CASTRLAGNNNEQFF.

V is TRBV2 and J is TRBJ1-1, with unresolved D. V dropped 4 bases and J dropped 8 bases, with 8 bases sitting between them. The CDR3 is 11 amino acids. Germline V gene lookup returns CDR1 SNHLY and CDR2 FYNNEI. The chain's CDR3 is CASSALIEAFF. The CDR3 nucleotides read TGTGCCAGCAGTGCGCTGATAGAAGCTTTCTTT.

The CDR3 bases are TGCGCCAGCAGTAGACAGGGGCCGAACACTGAAGCTTTCTTT. Amino acid sequence: CASSRQGPNTEAFF. V gene TRBV5-1 combines with J gene TRBJ1-1, with 8 positions matching TRBD1. The CDR3 spans 14 residues. In germline, CDR1 is SGHRS, CDR2 YFSETQ. The J segment lost 1 base and the V segment lost 5 bases, leaving 4 bases of the junction unmatched.

This clonotype has only a few counts. The chain links TRBV12-3 or TRBV12-4 to TRBJ1-1; 11 bases align to TRBD1. There are 15 residues in the CDR3. V trimming: 5 bases; J trimming: 2 bases; junction bases outside the gene matches: 4. CDR3 DNA: TGTGCCAGCAGTCCGTGGACAGGGGGCAACACTGAAGCTTTCTTT. Translating it yields CASSPWTGGNTEAFF.

This clonotype was recorded at least ten times. This chain connects TRBV6-4 to TRBJ2-5; possible D gene TRBD2, 5 bases. CDR1 and CDR2 from the germline V gene are MRHNA and SNTAGT. The CDR3 totals 13 residues. The V gene lost 0 bases and the J gene lost 8 bases, with 10 bases spanning the gap. The CDR3 coding sequence is TGTGCCAGCAGTGACTCGGCCTCGGGAACCCAGTACTTC. Protein sequence: CASSDSASGTQYF.

The genes are TRBV20-1 and TRBJ2-7, with TRBD2 as a possible D gene (5 bases). The J call may be mistaken, given a closer DNA end match to TRBJ2-5. Germline V gene data show CDR1 as DFQATT and CDR2 as SNEGSKA (reference sequence). The CDR3 loop spans 14 amino acids. CDR3 amino acids: CSARAGKLGETQYF. The CDR3 DNA sequence: TGCAGTGCTAGAGCGGGTAAACTAGGAGAGACCCAGTACTTC.

This clonotype came up a few times. V usage is TRBV12-3 or TRBV12-4 and J usage is TRBJ2-1; TRBD2 might be the D (5 bases). Trimming took 4 bases from V and 4 from J, leaving 14 bases between them. The CDR3 runs 15 residues. CDR3: CASSSSPGTYNEQFF. In DNA, the CDR3 is TGTGCCAGCAGTTCCTCTCCGGGAACTTACAATGAGCAGTTCTTC.

V is TRBV20-1 and J is TRBJ1-2; TRBD1 aligns across 10 bases. Germline V CDR1 and CDR2: DFQATT, SNEGSKA (reference sequence). V trimming: 2 bases; J trimming: 3 bases; junction bases outside the gene matches: 3. This CDR3 contains 14 residues. CDR3 in DNA: TGCAGTGCTAGACCCGGGACAGGGGACTATGGCTACACCTTC. It yields the protein CSARPGTGDYGYTF.

With regard to this clonotype: A read error may be the cause here, since a much bigger clone is one base away. The V and J genes are TRBV20-1 and TRBJ2-1, with TRBD2 matching 7 bases. CDR3 length: 15 residues. The V gene's germline CDR1 is DFQATT and CDR2 SNEGSKA (reference sequence). This chain's CDR3 is CGARGEGSSYNEQFF. For the CDR3, the DNA is TGCGGTGCTAGAGGGGAGGGAAGCTCCTACAATGAGCAGTTCTTC.

The rearrangement links TRBV3-1 to TRBJ2-1; TRBD2 agrees at 12 bases. The CDR3 has 15 amino acids. The J segment lost 11 bases and the V segment lost 0 bases, leaving 5 bases of the junction unmatched. Germline assignment: CDR1 LGHDT and CDR2 YNNKEL (reference sequence). The CDR3 loop is CASSQDVTSGSKQFF. For the CDR3, the DNA is TGTGCCAGCAGCCAAGATGTGACTAGCGGGAGCAAGCAGTTCTTC.

At least ten counts were recorded for this clonotype. The chain has TRBV7-2 and TRBJ1-2, with TRBD1 identical over 12 bases. The ends lost 5 bases at V and 4 bases at J; junction bases unmatched: 5. The CDR3 runs 15 residues. Germline V gene sequence: CDR1 SGHTA, CDR2 FQGNSA. The CDR3 DNA is TGTGCCAGCAGCCAAGGGACAGGGGGCCTCTATGGCTACACCTTC. Its translation is CASSQGTGGLYGYTF.

The rearrangement uses TRBV29-1 and TRBJ1-6; no firm D call. Germline values: CDR1 SQVTM, CDR2 ANQGSEA. This CDR3 region has 13 residues. Trimming cost V 2 bases and J 9 bases, with 11 bases left between them. The CDR3 DNA reads as TGCAGCGTTGAATACGGCGTCGGTTCACCCCTCCACTTT. This sequence encodes CSVEYGVGSPLHF.

In its sample, this clonotype was seen a few times. This chain connects TRBV12-3 or TRBV12-4 to TRBJ1-1; TRBD1 aligns across 7 bases. V dropped 5 bases and J dropped 4; count of bases not matched to a gene: 7. This CDR3 spans 14 amino acids. CDR3 region: CASSHDREGTEAFF. DNA of the CDR3: TGTGCCAGCAGTCACGACAGGGAGGGCACTGAAGCTTTCTTT.

The chain couples TRBV29-1 to TRBJ2-1; D is unresolved. V lost 3 bases to trimming and J lost 8 bases, with 11 bases between them. The CDR3 extends over 12 amino acids. The germline CDR1 and CDR2 sequences are SQVTM and ANQGSEA. CDR3 sequence reads: CSVDSYPDEQFF. The CDR3 region has the DNA TGCAGCGTTGATTCTTATCCGGATGAGCAGTTCTTC.

As concerns this clonotype: A junction end diverges from the germline sequence, so it may reflect a read error. This chain uses TRBV6-2 or TRBV6-3 with TRBJ2-2, with 7 bases aligning to TRBD1. The CDR3 extends over 14 amino acids. Germline assignment: CDR1 MNHEY and CDR2 SVGEGT. CDR3 sequence: CTSTRGLNTGELFF. CDR3 in DNA: TGTACCAGCACTAGGGGGCTCAACACCGGGGAGCTGTTTTTT.

This clonotype was seen repeatedly, ten times or more. The gene calls are TRBV5-1 and TRBJ2-3, with TRBD2 matching 10 bases. The CDR3 totals 16 residues. V trimming: 1 base; J trimming: 4 bases; junction bases outside the gene matches: 6. Germline lookup yields CDR1 SGHRS and CDR2 YFSETQ. CDR3 residues: CASSLLLAGGSDTQYF. Here the CDR3 DNA reads TGCGCCAGCAGCTTGTTGTTAGCGGGAGGATCAGATACGCAGTATTTT. Full variable domain (outside the CDR3, taken from reference TRBV5-1 and TRBJ2-3): KAGVTQTPRYLIKTRGQQVTLSCSPISGHRSVSWYQQTPGQGLQFLFEYFSETQRNKGNFPGRFSGRQFSNSRSEMNVSTLELGDSALYLCASSLLLAGGSDTQYFGPGTRLTVL.